These 25 T cell receptor beta chains share one sample of origin, sequenced in a study of shared clonotypes between healthy human individuals. The protocol was immunoSEQ multiplex PCR, while the TCRdb copy is restricted to in-frame clones and leaves out a portion. The sample includes about 1 million clones, roughly 75% of them seen just once. Sequencing was carried out using memory CD4+ T cells sorted from blood. Stated subset: CD45RA-negative fraction. Source of these receptors: a man younger than 35 in good health.

In this sample, this clone turned up many times. The rearrangement joins TRBV13 to TRBJ1-2; D call uncertain. V was cut by 4 bases and J by 8 bases, with 8 bases left in between. CDR1 is PRHDT, CDR2 FYEKMQ, per germline (reference sequence). The CDR3 runs 11 residues. The CDR3 spells CASSWGFGYTF. The DNA for the CDR3 is TGTGCCAGCAGCTGGGGTTTCGGCTACACCTTC.

The rearrangement uses TRBV19 and TRBJ2-1; TRBD2 matches at 7 bases. The CDR3 has 17 residues. Germline CDR1 is LNHDA and CDR2 is SQIVND (reference sequence). The V segment lost 2 bases and the J segment 0 bases; nucleotides outside the gene matches: 7. The DNA of the CDR3 is TGTGCCAGTAGTATACGCAGGGAGGGCCTCTCCTACAATGAGCAGTTCTTC. Its translation is CASSIRREGLSYNEQFF. Full variable domain (missing parts from reference TRBV19 and TRBJ2-1): DGGITQSPKYLFRKEGQNVTLSCEQNLNHDAMYWYRQDPGQGLRLIYYSQIVNDFQKGDIAEGYSVSREKKESFPLTVTSAQKNPTAFYLCASSIRREGLSYNEQFFGPGTRLTVL.

V usage is TRBV12-1 and J usage is TRBJ2-7; TRBD2 was called by the table and not checked on the DNA. TRBV12-1 is a documented pseudogene. The CDR3 consists of 17 residues. CDR3 sequence reads: CASSFAHPAGSSYEQYF. CDR3 coding DNA: TGTGCCAGCAGCTTTGCGCACCCAGCGGGGAGCTCCTACGAGCAGTACTTC.

This sequence joins TRBV2 and TRBJ2-5; the match to TRBD2 covers 15 bases. The germline V gene encodes CDR1 SNHLY and CDR2 FYNNEI. Trimming cost V 6 bases and J 1 base; bases outside gene matches: 9. The CDR3 contains 18 residues. CDR3 protein: CASRAGLAGGGGQETQYF. The CDR3 region has the DNA TGTGCCAGCAGGGCGGGACTAGCGGGAGGCGGTGGCCAAGAGACCCAGTACTTC.

The chain carries TRBV18 and TRBJ2-3; D is unclear. CDR1 and CDR2 from the germline V gene are KGHSH and LQKENI. The V and J ends lost 6 bases and 8 bases respectively, with 12 bases between them. The CDR3 loop spans 12 amino acids. The CDR3 DNA sequence: TGTGCCAGCTCCCCGCAGACGGCTACGCAGTATTTT. Protein product: CASSPQTATQYF.

The chain has TRBV19 and TRBJ2-2; no reliable D call. Germline V gene lookup returns CDR1 LNHDA and CDR2 SQIVND (reference sequence). The V and J ends lost 1 base and 9 bases respectively, with 15 bases between them. This CDR3 is 15 amino acids long. CDR3 DNA: TGTGCCAGTAGTATAGGTGCTCCACACCGGAGGGAGCTGTTTTTT. This sequence encodes CASSIGAPHRRELFF. Complete variable domain (other parts from reference TRBV19 and TRBJ2-2): DGGITQSPKYLFRKEGQNVTLSCEQNLNHDAMYWYRQDPGQGLRLIYYSQIVNDFQKGDIAEGYSVSREKKESFPLTVTSAQKNPTAFYLCASSIGAPHRRELFFGEGSRLTVL.

The chain uses TRBV11-2 and TRBJ2-7, with D possibly being TRBD2 (7 bases). The CDR3 is made up of 14 amino acids. CDR1 and CDR2 from the germline V gene are SGHAT and FQNNGV. V lost 5 bases and J 3 bases, leaving 14 bases between the germline ends. This chain's CDR3 is CASSGGLAVYEQYF. The CDR3 nucleotides read TGTGCCAGCAGCGGGGGCCTAGCGGTCTACGAGCAGTACTTC.

This clone was observed many times. The rearrangement uses TRBV6-1 and TRBJ1-1, with D possibly TRBD1 on 5 matching bases. The germline gives CDR1 MNHNS, CDR2 SASEGT. V dropped 4 bases and J dropped 5 bases, with 14 bases sitting between them. CDR3 length: 14 amino acids. The CDR3 DNA follows: TGTGCCAGCAGTGGTAATCTACGGGGGACTGAAGCTTTCTTT. Translating gives CASSGNLRGTEAFF.

J is TRBJ1-2 and V is TRBV7-2; D call uncertain. V gave up 4 bases and J gave up 4 bases, with 10 bases separating them. The CDR3 runs 13 residues. The V gene's germline CDR1 is SGHTA and CDR2 FQGNSA. The CDR3: CASSSQTIYGYTF. The CDR3 DNA reads as TGTGCCAGCAGCTCTCAAACGATCTATGGCTACACCTTC.

This clone was picked up one time. This chain connects TRBV25-1 to TRBJ2-2; tentative D call: TRBD2 (6 bases). This CDR3 is 14 amino acids long. Germline-derived CDR1 and CDR2 are MGHDK and SYGVNS. The ends were cut back, 3 bases at V and 6 bases at J, with 11 bases in the middle. The CDR3 here is CASSDTGAAGELFF. The CDR3 DNA reads as TGTGCCAGCAGTGATACGGGAGCGGCCGGGGAGCTGTTTTTT.

Only one count was recorded for this clone. J is TRBJ2-5 and V is TRBV5-1, with D perhaps TRBD1 (6 bases). Germline-derived CDR1 and CDR2 are SGHRS and YFSETQ. There are 14 residues in the CDR3. V was trimmed by 4 bases and J by 1 base, leaving 11 bases between them. The CDR3 DNA reads TGCGCCAGCAGCCCGGGACACGGCCAAGAGACCCAGTACTTC. Translation gives CASSPGHGQETQYF.

On this clone: Other DNA sequences from this sample encode an identical CDR3 as well. This chain links TRBV5-1 with TRBJ2-5; D unresolved. Germline CDR1 is SGHRS and CDR2 is YFSETQ. The CDR3 runs to 12 residues. The germline V and J ends were trimmed by 0 bases and 4 bases, with 4 bases remaining between them. CDR3 DNA sequence: TGCGCCAGCAGCTTGGCGGGAGAGACCCAGTACTTC. Encoded protein: CASSLAGETQYF.

The chain recombines TRBV6-5 with TRBJ2-3; tentative D call: TRBD1 (6 bases). Germline V gene sequence: CDR1 MNHEY, CDR2 SVGAGI. Between the trimmed V and J ends, which lost 0 bases and 2 bases, there was a span of 12 bases. The CDR3 extends over 16 amino acids. CDR3 nucleotides: TGTGCCAGCAGTTACTCGATAAGGGGGTACACAGATACGCAGTATTTT. This encodes CASSYSIRGYTDTQYF.

The CDR3: CASTLLAGGLYEQYF. CDR3 sequence (DNA): TGTGCCAGCACCCTCCTAGCGGGAGGGCTCTACGAGCAGTACTTC. The chain joins TRBV27 to TRBJ2-7; 12 bases are a match to TRBD2. The germline V gene has CDR1 MNHEY and CDR2 SMNVEV (reference sequence). The CDR3 runs to 15 residues. Unmatched junction bases numbered 7, after V lost 7 bases and J lost 3 bases.

The chain joins TRBV4-2 to TRBJ2-5; TRBD2 might be the D (6 bases). V was clipped by 0 bases and J by 5 bases, with 13 bases between them. This CDR3 comprises 15 residues. Per the germline V gene, CDR1 is LGHNA and CDR2 is YNFKEQ. CDR3 amino acids: CASSQEGGRGETQYF. The CDR3 DNA reads as TGTGCCAGCAGCCAAGAGGGAGGACGGGGGGAGACCCAGTACTTC.

The V and J genes are TRBV28 and TRBJ2-1, with 10 bases lining up with TRBD2. This CDR3 is 17 amino acids long. Germline values: CDR1 MDHEN, CDR2 SYDVKM. V dropped 5 bases and J dropped 8; count of bases not matched to a gene: 15. CDR3 region: CASSPPSGGAAGDEQFF. In DNA, the CDR3 is TGTGCCAGCAGTCCCCCTAGCGGGGGAGCCGCTGGGGATGAGCAGTTCTTC.

The chain has TRBV28 and TRBJ1-5; possible D gene TRBD1, 5 bases. V shed 10 bases and J shed 5 bases, with 12 bases lying between them. The CDR3 runs to 12 residues. Germline CDR1 MDHEN, CDR2 SYDVKM. The CDR3 is CATGRADQPQHF. As DNA, the CDR3 is TGTGCCACAGGCAGGGCGGATCAGCCCCAGCATTTT.

The CDR3 loop is CASSLDGGDYNEQFF. Here the CDR3 DNA reads TGTGCCAGCAGCTTGGACGGGGGGGATTACAATGAGCAGTTCTTC. The V call is TRBV13, the J call TRBJ2-1; 8 bases match TRBD2. J gave up 4 bases and V 3 bases, and 5 bases lay outside the gene matches. CDR1 is PRHDT and CDR2 is FYEKMQ in the germline V gene (reference sequence). There are 15 residues in the CDR3.

This rearrangement joins TRBV27 to TRBJ2-1; D uncertain. Germline loops: CDR1 MNHEY, CDR2 SMNVEV (reference sequence). This CDR3 has 11 amino acids. Trimming pared 3 bases from V and 7 bases from J, leaving 4 bases between. The CDR3 nucleotides are TGTGCCAGCAGTTTGGCAAATGAGCAGTTCTTC. This codes for CASSLANEQFF.

There are a few counts of this clone. The rearrangement joins TRBV6-6 to TRBJ2-7; D might be TRBD2 (7 bases). Deletions cut 5 bases from V and 6 bases from J, with 17 bases between. Germline V lookup: CDR1 MNHNY, CDR2 SVGAGI (reference sequence). The CDR3 has 14 residues. In DNA, the CDR3 is TGTGCCAGCAGTCCGCGGGGGCCAACCTCCGAGCAGTACTTC. It encodes CASSPRGPTSEQYF.

The rearrangement uses TRBV27 and TRBJ2-7; D is possibly TRBD2 (6 bases). CDR3 length: 12 amino acids. Germline-derived CDR1 and CDR2 are MNHEY and SMNVEV (reference sequence). Trimming cost V 9 bases and J 2 bases, with 11 bases left between them. Here the CDR3 DNA reads TGTGCCAGACAGGCGGGAACCTACGAGCAGTACTTC. As protein: CARQAGTYEQYF.

The chain recombines TRBV10-3 with TRBJ2-5; 7 bases are a match to TRBD2. This CDR3 contains 15 residues. Per the germline V gene, CDR1 is ENHRY and CDR2 is SYGVKD. The V and J ends lost 10 bases and 1 base, in that order; junction bases with no gene match: 12. The CDR3 DNA is TGTGCCAACTCGGATCGGCGGGGGACCCAAGAGACCCAGTACTTC. Its translation: CANSDRRGTQETQYF.

The chain couples TRBV5-4 to TRBJ2-5, with 8 bases lining up with TRBD2. The CDR3 sequence is 16 residues long. CDR1 SGHNT and CDR2 YYREEE come from the germline V gene (reference sequence). The trim removed 4 bases at V and 6 bases at J, leaving 14 bases unmatched. CDR3 protein: CASSLGAGDSLQTQYF. In DNA form, the CDR3 reads TGTGCCAGCAGCCTCGGAGCGGGAGATTCCCTACAGACCCAGTACTTC.

The gene calls are TRBV30 and TRBJ2-7, with D hard to call. This CDR3 contains 11 residues. The germline V gene encodes CDR1 GTSNPN and CDR2 SVGIG (reference sequence). Trimming removed 2 bases from V and 5 bases from J, with 7 bases in between. In DNA form, the CDR3 reads TGTGCCTGGAGTATTGAGAACGAGCAGTACTTC. Protein: CAWSIENEQYF. The full variable domain, rest sourced from reference TRBV30 and TRBJ2-7, is SQTIHQWPATLVQPVGSPLSLECTVEGTSNPNLYWYRQAAGRGLQLLFYSVGIGQISSEVPQNLSASRPQDRQFILSSKKLLLSDSGFYLCAWSIENEQYFGPGTRLTVT.

V is TRBV7-8 and J is TRBJ1-1; 11 bases map to TRBD1. Germline CDR1 is SGHVS and CDR2 is FQNEAQ. Trimming took 5 bases from V and 7 from J; bases not matched to a gene: 6. CDR3 size: 14 residues. CDR3 bases: TGTGCCAGCAGCCCGGACAGGGGGCGCGGTGAAGCTTTCTTT. Its translation: CASSPDRGRGEAFF.